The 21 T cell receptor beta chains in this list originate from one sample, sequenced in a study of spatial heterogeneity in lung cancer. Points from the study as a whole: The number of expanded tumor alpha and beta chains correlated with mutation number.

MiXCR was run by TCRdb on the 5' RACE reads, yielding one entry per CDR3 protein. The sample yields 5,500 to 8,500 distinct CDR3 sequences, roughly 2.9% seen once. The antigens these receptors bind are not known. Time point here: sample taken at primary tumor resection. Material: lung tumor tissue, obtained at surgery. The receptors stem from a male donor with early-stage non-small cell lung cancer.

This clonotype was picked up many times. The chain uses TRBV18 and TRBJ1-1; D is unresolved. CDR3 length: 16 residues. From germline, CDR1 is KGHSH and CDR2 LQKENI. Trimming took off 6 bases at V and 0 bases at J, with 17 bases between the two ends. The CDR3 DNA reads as TGTGCCAGCTCTACCGCCCGCGAGGTTTTGAACACTGAAGCTTTCTTT. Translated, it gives CASSTAREVLNTEAFF. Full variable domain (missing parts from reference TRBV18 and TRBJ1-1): NAGVMQNPRHLVRRRGQEARLRCSPMKGHSHVYWYRQLPEEGLKFMVYLQKENIIDESGMPKERFSAEFPKEGPSILRIQQVVRGDSAAYFCASSTAREVLNTEAFFGQGTRLTVV.

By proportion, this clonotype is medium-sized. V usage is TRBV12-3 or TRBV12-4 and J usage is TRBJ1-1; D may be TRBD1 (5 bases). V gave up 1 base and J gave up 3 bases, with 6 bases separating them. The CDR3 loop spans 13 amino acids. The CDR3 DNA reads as TGTGCCAGCAGTTTAGGGGACTACACTGAAGCTTTCTTT. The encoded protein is CASSLGDYTEAFF.

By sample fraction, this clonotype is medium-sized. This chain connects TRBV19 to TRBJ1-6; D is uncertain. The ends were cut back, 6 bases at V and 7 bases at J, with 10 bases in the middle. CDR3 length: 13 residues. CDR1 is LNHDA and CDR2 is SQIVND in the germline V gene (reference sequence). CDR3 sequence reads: CASSPTINSPLHF. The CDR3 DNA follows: TGTGCCAGTAGCCCGACGATCAATTCACCCCTCCACTTT. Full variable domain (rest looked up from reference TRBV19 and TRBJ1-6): DGGITQSPKYLFRKEGQNVTLSCEQNLNHDAMYWYRQDPGQGLRLIYYSQIVNDFQKGDIAEGYSVSREKKESFPLTVTSAQKNPTAFYLCASSPTINSPLHFGNGTRLTVT.

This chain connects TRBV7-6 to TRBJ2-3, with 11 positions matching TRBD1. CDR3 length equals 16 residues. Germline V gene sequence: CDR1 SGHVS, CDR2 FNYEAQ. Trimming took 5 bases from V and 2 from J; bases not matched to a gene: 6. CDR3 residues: CASSGGDRGDTDTQYF. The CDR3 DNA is TGTGCCAGCAGCGGAGGGGACAGGGGGGACACAGATACGCAGTATTTT.

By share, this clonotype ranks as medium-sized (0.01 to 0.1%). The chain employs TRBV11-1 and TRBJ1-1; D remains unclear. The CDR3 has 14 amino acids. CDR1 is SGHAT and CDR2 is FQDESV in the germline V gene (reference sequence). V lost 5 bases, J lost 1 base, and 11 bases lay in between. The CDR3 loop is CASSVGPWNTEAFF. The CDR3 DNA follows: TGTGCCAGCAGCGTAGGACCGTGGAACACTGAAGCTTTCTTT.

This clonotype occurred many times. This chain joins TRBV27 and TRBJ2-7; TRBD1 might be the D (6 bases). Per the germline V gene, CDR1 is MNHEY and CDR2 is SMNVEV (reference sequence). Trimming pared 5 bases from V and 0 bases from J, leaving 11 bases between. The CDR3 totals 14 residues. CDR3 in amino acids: CASSAWDNSYEQYF. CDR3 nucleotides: TGTGCCAGCAGTGCCTGGGACAACTCCTACGAGCAGTACTTC.

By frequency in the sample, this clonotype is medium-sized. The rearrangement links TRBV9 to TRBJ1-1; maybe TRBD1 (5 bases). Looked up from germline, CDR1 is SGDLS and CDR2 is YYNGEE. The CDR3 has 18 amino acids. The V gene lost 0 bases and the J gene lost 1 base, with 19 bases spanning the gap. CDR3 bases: TGTGCCAGCAGCGTAGCTACAGCAGGGACGATGGGGAACACTGAAGCTTTCTTT. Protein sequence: CASSVATAGTMGNTEAFF.

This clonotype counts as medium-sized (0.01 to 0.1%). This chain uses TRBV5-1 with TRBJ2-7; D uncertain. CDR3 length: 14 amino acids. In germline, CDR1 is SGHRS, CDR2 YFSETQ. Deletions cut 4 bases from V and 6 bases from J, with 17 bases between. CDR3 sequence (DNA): TGCGCCAGCAGCCCAGCTTCGACGGACGGCGAGCAGTACTTC. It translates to CASSPASTDGEQYF.

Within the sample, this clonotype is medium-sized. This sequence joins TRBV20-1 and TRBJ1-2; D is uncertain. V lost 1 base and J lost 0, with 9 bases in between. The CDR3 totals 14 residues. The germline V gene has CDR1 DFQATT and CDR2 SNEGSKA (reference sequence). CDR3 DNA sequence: TGCAGTGCTAGAGGTCATATTTCTAACTATGGCTACACCTTC. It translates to CSARGHISNYGYTF.

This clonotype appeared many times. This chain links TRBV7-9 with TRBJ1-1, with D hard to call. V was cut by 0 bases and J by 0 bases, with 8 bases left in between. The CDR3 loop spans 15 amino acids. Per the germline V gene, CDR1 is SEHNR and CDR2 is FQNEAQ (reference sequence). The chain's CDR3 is CASSLAEVMNTEAFF. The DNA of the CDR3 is TGTGCCAGCAGCTTAGCGGAGGTTATGAACACTGAAGCTTTCTTT.

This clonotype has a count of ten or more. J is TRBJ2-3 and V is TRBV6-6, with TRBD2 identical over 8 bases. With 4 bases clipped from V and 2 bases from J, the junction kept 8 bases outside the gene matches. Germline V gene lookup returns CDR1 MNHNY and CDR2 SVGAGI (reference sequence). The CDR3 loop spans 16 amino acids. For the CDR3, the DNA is TGTGCCAGCAGTTCACAACTAGCGGCTAACACAGATACGCAGTATTTT. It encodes CASSSQLAANTDTQYF.

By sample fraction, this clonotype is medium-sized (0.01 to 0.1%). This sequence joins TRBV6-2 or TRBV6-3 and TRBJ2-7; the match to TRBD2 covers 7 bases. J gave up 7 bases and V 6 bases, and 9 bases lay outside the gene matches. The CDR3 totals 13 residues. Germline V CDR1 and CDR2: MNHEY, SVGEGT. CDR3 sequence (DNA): TGTGCCAGCAGGCCGGGCTTGGGAGGGGAGCAGTACTTC. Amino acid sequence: CASRPGLGGEQYF.

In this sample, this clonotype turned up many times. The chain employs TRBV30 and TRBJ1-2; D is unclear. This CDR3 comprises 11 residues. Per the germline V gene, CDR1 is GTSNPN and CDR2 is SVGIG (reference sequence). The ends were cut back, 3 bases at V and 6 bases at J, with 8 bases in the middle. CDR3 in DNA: TGTGCCTGGAGCAGGATAGATGGCTACACCTTC. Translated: CAWSRIDGYTF.

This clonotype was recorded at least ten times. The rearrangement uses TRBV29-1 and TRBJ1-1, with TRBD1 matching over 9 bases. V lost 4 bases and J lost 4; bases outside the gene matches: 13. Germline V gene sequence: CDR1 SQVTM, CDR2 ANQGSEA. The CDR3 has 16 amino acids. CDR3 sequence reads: CSVGLETGGGATEAFF. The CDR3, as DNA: TGCAGCGTTGGATTGGAGACAGGGGGAGGTGCCACTGAAGCTTTCTTT.

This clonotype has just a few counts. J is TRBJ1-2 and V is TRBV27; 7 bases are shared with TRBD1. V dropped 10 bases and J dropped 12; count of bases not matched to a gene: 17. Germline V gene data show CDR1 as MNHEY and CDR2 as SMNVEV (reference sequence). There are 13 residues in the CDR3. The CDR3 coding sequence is TGTGCCACCCGCCCCGGACAGGATGCGAGCGACACCTTC. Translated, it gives CATRPGQDASDTF.

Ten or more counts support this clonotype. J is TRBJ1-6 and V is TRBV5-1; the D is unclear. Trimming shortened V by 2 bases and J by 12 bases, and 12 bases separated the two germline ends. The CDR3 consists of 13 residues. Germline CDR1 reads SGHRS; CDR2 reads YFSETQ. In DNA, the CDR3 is TGCGCCAGCAGCTTACAGCCTTATAGACCCCTCCACTTT. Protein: CASSLQPYRPLHF.

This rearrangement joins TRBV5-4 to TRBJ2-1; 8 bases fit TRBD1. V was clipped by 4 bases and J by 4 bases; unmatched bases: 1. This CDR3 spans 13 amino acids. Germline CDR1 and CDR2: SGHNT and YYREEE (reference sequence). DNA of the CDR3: TGTGCCAGCAGCGGGACAGGATACAATGAGCAGTTCTTC. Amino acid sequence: CASSGTGYNEQFF.

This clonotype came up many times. The CDR3 DNA reads TGCGCCAGCAGCTTGGGTATTGGGGACACTGAAGCTTTCTTT. Its translation: CASSLGIGDTEAFF. The V gene is TRBV5-1, the J gene TRBJ1-1; D unresolved. Germline CDR1 and CDR2: SGHRS and YFSETQ. The CDR3 extends over 14 amino acids. Trimming shortened V by 0 bases and J by 3 bases, and 9 bases separated the two germline ends. Variable domain in full (rest from reference TRBV5-1 and TRBJ1-1): KAGVTQTPRYLIKTRGQQVTLSCSPISGHRSVSWYQQTPGQGLQFLFEYFSETQRNKGNFPGRFSGRQFSNSRSEMNVSTLELGDSALYLCASSLGIGDTEAFFGQGTRLTVV.

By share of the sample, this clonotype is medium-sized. As DNA, the CDR3 is TGCGCCAGCATGGGCTACGGGGGGGCGCGCTATGGCTACACCTTC. Residues: CASMGYGGARYGYTF. The chain has TRBV4-1 and TRBJ1-2; tentatively, D is TRBD1 (6 bases). The germline V and J ends were trimmed by 7 bases and 4 bases, with 19 bases remaining between them. Germline CDR1 is MGHRA and CDR2 is YSYEKL. CDR3 length: 15 amino acids.

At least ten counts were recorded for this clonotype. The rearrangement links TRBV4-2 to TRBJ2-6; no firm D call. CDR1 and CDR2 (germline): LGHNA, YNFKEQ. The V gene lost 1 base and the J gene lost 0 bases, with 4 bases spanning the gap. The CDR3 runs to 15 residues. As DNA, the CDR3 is TGTGCCAGCAGCCAAGGAAACTCTGGGGCCAACGTCCTGACTTTC. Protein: CASSQGNSGANVLTF.

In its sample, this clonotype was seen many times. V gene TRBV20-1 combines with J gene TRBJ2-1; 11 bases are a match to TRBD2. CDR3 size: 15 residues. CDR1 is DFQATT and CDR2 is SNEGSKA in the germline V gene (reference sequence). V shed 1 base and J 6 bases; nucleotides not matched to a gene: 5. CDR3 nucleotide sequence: TGCAGTGCTAGAGTTCTAGCGGGAGGTAGCAATGAGCAGTTCTTC. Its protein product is CSARVLAGGSNEQFF.